Listed below are T cell receptor beta chains from one sample, sequenced in a study of T cells in Graves' hyperthyroidism and ophthalmopathy. TCRdb independently ran MiXCR on the multiplex PCR reads; one entry per CDR3 protein. The table lists 650,000 to 750,000 distinct CDR3 sequences, 13% to 15% of them singletons. Specimen: blood. The receptors were sampled from a woman under 30 with Graves' hyperthyroidism. The CDR3 runs from the conserved cysteine through the conserved F or W. The order of the fields is V gene, J gene, clone size, D gene, CDR3 DNA, CDR3 protein. The D gene is left open where the match is weak. Not all rows give a size; the values are once, few, many and, for expanded clones, a class.

v_gene: TRBV2; j_gene: TRBJ2-1; abundance: -; d_gene: TRBD2; CDR3nt: TGTGCCAGCACTAGGACTAGCGGGAGTCCCAATGAGCAGTTCTTC; CDR3aa: CASTRTSGSPNEQFF
v_gene: TRBV7-2; j_gene: TRBJ2-1; abundance: -; d_gene: TRBD2; CDR3nt: TGTGCCAGCAGCTTAGGCCCGGGGGGTACAGGACTCTTC; CDR3aa: CASSLGPGGTGLF
v_gene: TRBV15; j_gene: TRBJ1-2; abundance: -; d_gene: -; CDR3nt: TGTGCCACCAGCAGAGATAGTTGGGCCCCCTCAGGCTACACCTTC; CDR3aa: CATSRDSWAPSGYTF
v_gene: TRBV7-9; j_gene: TRBJ2-5; abundance: many; d_gene: TRBD2; CDR3nt: TGTGCCAGCAGCTCCCCTGCTAGCGGGAGGAAAATCGGAGAGACCCAGTACTTC; CDR3aa: CASSSPASGRKIGETQYF
v_gene: TRBV24-1; j_gene: TRBJ2-1; abundance: many; d_gene: TRBD1; CDR3nt: TGTGCCACCAGTGATTTGAGTGACAGGGAGTACAATGAGCAGTTCTTC; CDR3aa: CATSDLSDREYNEQFF
v_gene: TRBV7-9; j_gene: TRBJ2-7; abundance: few; d_gene: -; CDR3nt: TGTGCCAGCAGCTTAGGAGCAGGGGTGTCCGAGCAGTACTTC; CDR3aa: CASSLGAGVSEQYF
v_gene: TRBV24-1; j_gene: TRBJ2-5; abundance: -; d_gene: -; CDR3nt: TGTGCCACCTACCGGACCTTCTACCAGCACAGGGAGTACTTC; CDR3aa: CATYRTFYQHREYF
v_gene: TRBV11-2; j_gene: TRBJ2-7; abundance: -; d_gene: TRBD1; CDR3nt: TGTGCCAGCCGCCTCGGGACAGGGGACTACGAGCAGTACTTC; CDR3aa: CASRLGTGDYEQYF
v_gene: TRBV2; j_gene: TRBJ2-2; abundance: -; d_gene: -; CDR3nt: TGTGCCAGCAGTGAACGGCTCATAAACACCGGGGAGCTGTTTTTT; CDR3aa: CASSERLINTGELFF
v_gene: TRBV2; j_gene: TRBJ1-1; abundance: few; d_gene: -; CDR3nt: TGTGCCAGCTTAAACCCCCGAGGGAACACTGAAGCTTTCTTT; CDR3aa: CASLNPRGNTEAFF
v_gene: TRBV6-2/TRBV6-3; j_gene: TRBJ2-1; abundance: many; d_gene: -; CDR3nt: TGTGCCAGCAGTACCGGGGTAATCCCCTACAATGAGCAGTTCTTC; CDR3aa: CASSTGVIPYNEQFF
v_gene: TRBV7-9; j_gene: TRBJ2-1; abundance: -; d_gene: TRBD1; CDR3nt: TGTGCCAGCAGCGGGACAGCCAAGAGCTCCTACAATGAGCAGTTCTTC; CDR3aa: CASSGTAKSSYNEQFF
v_gene: TRBV24-1; j_gene: TRBJ2-5; abundance: many; d_gene: -; CDR3nt: TGTGCCACCGGGACTGGAGAGACCCAGTACTTC; CDR3aa: CATGTGETQYF
v_gene: TRBV6-2/TRBV6-3; j_gene: TRBJ2-7; abundance: many; d_gene: -; CDR3nt: TGTGCCAGCAGTTACGCGGGTCGGGGGGCAGGCTACGAGCAGTACTTC; CDR3aa: CASSYAGRGAGYEQYF
v_gene: TRBV27; j_gene: TRBJ1-4; abundance: -; d_gene: -; CDR3nt: TGTGCCAGCAGGTCACGGGGGGCCGGGAAACTGTTTTTT; CDR3aa: CASRSRGAGKLFF
v_gene: TRBV9; j_gene: TRBJ2-7; abundance: -; d_gene: TRBD2; CDR3nt: TGTGCCAGCAGCGTAGAGGAACGGGAGGGCCCTACCTCCTACGAGCAGTACTTC; CDR3aa: CASSVEEREGPTSYEQYF
v_gene: TRBV11-3; j_gene: TRBJ2-7; abundance: -; d_gene: -; CDR3nt: TGTGCCAGCAGCCTCGGGACGGGGGGCTTGCAGTACTTC; CDR3aa: CASSLGTGGLQYF
v_gene: TRBV28; j_gene: TRBJ1-3; abundance: many; d_gene: -; CDR3nt: TGTGCCAGCAGTTTGCCGGCCCTGGGCACCATATATTTT; CDR3aa: CASSLPALGTIYF
v_gene: TRBV20-1; j_gene: TRBJ2-1; abundance: many; d_gene: TRBD2; CDR3nt: TGCAGTGCTCCTACAGCGGGAGGGCCCTCGAATGAGCAGTTCTTC; CDR3aa: CSAPTAGGPSNEQFF
v_gene: TRBV15; j_gene: TRBJ2-7; abundance: many; d_gene: TRBD1; CDR3nt: TGTGCCACCAGCAGAGATGGGGGGACAGGGGTGGGCGAGCAGTACTTC; CDR3aa: CATSRDGGTGVGEQYF
v_gene: TRBV11-1; j_gene: TRBJ2-1; abundance: -; d_gene: TRBD1; CDR3nt: TGTGCCAGCAGCGGCGGGACAGGGGGCCCCAATGAGCAGTTCTTC; CDR3aa: CASSGGTGGPNEQFF
v_gene: TRBV4-1; j_gene: TRBJ2-7; abundance: few; d_gene: -; CDR3nt: TGCGCCAGCAGCCAAGAGTCCAGTCTAGGCTACGAGCAGTACTTC; CDR3aa: CASSQESSLGYEQYF
v_gene: TRBV7-2; j_gene: TRBJ2-2; abundance: -; d_gene: -; CDR3nt: TGTGCCAGCAGCTTATTCCTCGGTTACACGGGGGCCGGGGAGCTGTTTTTT; CDR3aa: CASSLFLGYTGAGELFF
v_gene: TRBV5-4; j_gene: TRBJ2-7; abundance: -; d_gene: TRBD1; CDR3nt: TGTGCCACCCGGGACAGGGGCTCCTACGAGCAGTACTTC; CDR3aa: CATRDRGSYEQYF
v_gene: TRBV27; j_gene: TRBJ1-5; abundance: many; d_gene: -; CDR3nt: TGTGCCAGCAGTCCCTCCTCACAGGAAACTGAGCTGAAGGTGCTTCTTTGGGGCAATCAGCCCCAGCATTTT; CDR3aa: CASSPSSQETELKVLLWGNQPQHF
v_gene: TRBV30; j_gene: TRBJ2-5; abundance: many; d_gene: -; CDR3nt: TGTGCCTGGAATCCAGGCGCGGAGACCCAGTACTTC; CDR3aa: CAWNPGAETQYF
v_gene: TRBV12-3/TRBV12-4; j_gene: TRBJ1-2; abundance: -; d_gene: -; CDR3nt: TGTGCCAGCAGTCGGGCCAGGGCCCAGGGTGGCTACACCTTC; CDR3aa: CASSRARAQGGYTF
v_gene: TRBV30; j_gene: TRBJ1-5; abundance: many; d_gene: -; CDR3nt: TGTGCCTGGAGTCTCTCCGCTCAACCGAACTACAATCAGCCCCAGCATTTT; CDR3aa: CAWSLSAQPNYNQPQHF
v_gene: TRBV7-2; j_gene: TRBJ2-7; abundance: many; d_gene: TRBD1; CDR3nt: TGTGCCAGCAGCCCACGAACAGGGGGCGGGAACGAGCAGTACTTC; CDR3aa: CASSPRTGGGNEQYF
v_gene: TRBV29-1; j_gene: TRBJ2-7; abundance: few; d_gene: -; CDR3nt: TGCAGCGTTGGGGGTTACAGGGAGCAGTACTTC; CDR3aa: CSVGGYREQYF
v_gene: TRBV6-2/TRBV6-3; j_gene: TRBJ1-1; abundance: many; d_gene: -; CDR3nt: TGTGCCAGCAGCCCTAGTATAAGGAACACTGAAGCTTTCTTT; CDR3aa: CASSPSIRNTEAFF
v_gene: TRBV2; j_gene: TRBJ2-1; abundance: many; d_gene: TRBD1; CDR3nt: TGTGCCAGCAGCTCACGGCTCCGGGACAGCCACAATGAGCAGTTCTTC; CDR3aa: CASSSRLRDSHNEQFF
v_gene: TRBV5-1; j_gene: TRBJ2-1; abundance: many; d_gene: -; CDR3nt: TGCGCCAGCACCCTATACAGGAGCTCCTACAATGAGCAGTTCTTC; CDR3aa: CASTLYRSSYNEQFF
v_gene: TRBV12-3/TRBV12-4; j_gene: TRBJ2-3; abundance: -; d_gene: -; CDR3nt: TGTGCCAGCAGCGCCGGTAACACAGATACGCAGTATTTT; CDR3aa: CASSAGNTDTQYF
v_gene: TRBV12-3/TRBV12-4; j_gene: TRBJ2-7; abundance: -; d_gene: -; CDR3nt: TGTGCCAGCAGTTTTCTAGTCTCTCGTAGCTCCTACGAGCAGTACTTC; CDR3aa: CASSFLVSRSSYEQYF